Reported below is one T cell receptor beta chain. No cognate antigen has been identified for it. No per-base quality is available; no much larger clone lies one base away. The immunoSEQ Assay, a bias-controlled multiplex PCR, was used to amplify TCRbeta CDR3 regions from genomic DNA. The study's own analysis went as follows. The number of nucleated cells in each sample was estimated by amplification of reference gene primers within the assay. To quantify the absolute abundance of each unique TCRbeta CDR3 rearrangement, sequence reads were collapsed and filtered. Productive Simpson clonality was computed per sample as the square root of Simpson's diversity index over productive rearrangements. TCRdb carries this immuneACCESS record with in-frame sequences only. Its versions omit some clonotypes, under half of them owing to an unresolved V gene in the studies checked, with the rest unexplained. V, J and clone size are taken as reported in that table, and D and trimming were inferred from the DNA itself. The sample includes 150,000 to 200,000 clones, with around four fifths observed a single time. The biggest ten clones account for approximately 18% of the sample.

The data derive from a study of blood T cell repertoires in COVID-19 (dated by TCRdb to 2018 to 2021). At the level of the whole study: Samples from collaborators originated in the United States, Italy and Spain and spanned both the acute and convalescent phases of COVID-19. The material from the prospective study consisted of cDNA or gDNA derived from T cells, B-cell-depleted T cells, or PBMCs. Deeply sampled blood TCRbeta repertoires from subjects exposed to, actively infected with, or recovered from COVID-19 were included in the dataset. The repertoires were released in a freely available public database intended as a resource for research on the immune response to SARS-CoV-2. The samples were drawn from two sources: the first 160 participants of the ongoing ImmuneRACE study, and 950 to 1,500 subjects contributed by 6 global collaborators. The sample metadata nearly always contained a de-identified subject ID, COVID-19 status, age in years and sex. Where available, HLA class I and class II types were obtained from metadata supplied by the sample provider rather than from assay-based typing.

CDR1 and CDR2 were assigned from the germline V gene (reference sequence) as SGHNT and YYREEE. The CDR3 spans 14 residues, from the cysteine through the phenylalanine. The retained sequence is limited to the CDR3, 42 bases, with the frame set at the first base. The germline V and J ends show losses of 4 bases and 4 bases respectively, and no gene match explains 5 bases of the junction. Points the paper makes about the study in general: The amount of clinical and demographic metadata varied by source and participant and was provided uncurated.

A second Seattle source provided samples from volunteer blood donors who had recovered from COVID-19. The collaborating institutions used their own protocols to collect whole blood in K2EDTA tubes. For TCRbeta analysis, collaborator samples were shipped as frozen whole blood, as isolated PBMCs, or as DNA extracted from either sample type. Sample: peripheral blood. This receptor was identified in a woman aged 70 to 79 who had recovered from COVID-19. The chain employs TRBV5-4 and TRBJ1-2, and 9 bases in between align with TRBD1. The sequenced DNA: TGTGCCAGCAGCGCGGACAGGGGTAGCTATGGCTACACCTTC. It specifies CASSADRGSYGYTF.